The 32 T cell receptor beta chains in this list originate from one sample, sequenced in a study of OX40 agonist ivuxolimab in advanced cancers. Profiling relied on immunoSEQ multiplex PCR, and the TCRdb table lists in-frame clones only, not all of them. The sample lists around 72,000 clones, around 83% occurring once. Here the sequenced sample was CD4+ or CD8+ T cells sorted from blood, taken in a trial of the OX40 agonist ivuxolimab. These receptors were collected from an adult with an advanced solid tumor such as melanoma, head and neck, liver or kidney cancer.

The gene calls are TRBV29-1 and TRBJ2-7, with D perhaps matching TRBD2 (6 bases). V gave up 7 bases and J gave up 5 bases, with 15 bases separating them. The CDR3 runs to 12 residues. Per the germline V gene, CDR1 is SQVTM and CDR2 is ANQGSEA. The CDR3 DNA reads TGCAGCGCCCGCGGGGATCTTGACGAGCAGTACTTC. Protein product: CSARGDLDEQYF.

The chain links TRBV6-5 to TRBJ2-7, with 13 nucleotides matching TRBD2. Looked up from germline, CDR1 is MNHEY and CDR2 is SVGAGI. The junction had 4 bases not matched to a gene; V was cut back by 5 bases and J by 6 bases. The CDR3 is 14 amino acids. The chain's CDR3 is CASSQGLAGFEQYF. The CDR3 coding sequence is TGTGCCAGCAGTCAGGGACTAGCGGGATTCGAGCAGTACTTC.

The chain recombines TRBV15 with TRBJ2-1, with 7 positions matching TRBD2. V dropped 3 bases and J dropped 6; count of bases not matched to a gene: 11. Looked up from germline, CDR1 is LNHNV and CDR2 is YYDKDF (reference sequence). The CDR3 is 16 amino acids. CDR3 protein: CATSRGSGTLSNEQFF. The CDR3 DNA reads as TGTGCCACCAGCAGGGGGAGCGGGACCCTATCCAATGAGCAGTTCTTC.

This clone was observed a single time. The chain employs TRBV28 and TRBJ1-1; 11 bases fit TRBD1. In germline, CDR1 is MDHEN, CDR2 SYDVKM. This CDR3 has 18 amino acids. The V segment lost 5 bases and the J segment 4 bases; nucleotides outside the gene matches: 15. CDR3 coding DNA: TGTGCCAGCAGTCCCGAAGCTGGACAGGGGGCGCGGGGCACTGAAGCTTTCTTT. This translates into CASSPEAGQGARGTEAFF. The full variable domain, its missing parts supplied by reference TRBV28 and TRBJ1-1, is DVKVTQSSRYLVKRTGEKVFLECVQDMDHENMFWYRQDPGLGLRLIYFSYDVKMKEKGDIPEGYSVSREKKERFSLILESASTNQTSMYLCASSPEAGQGARGTEAFFGQGTRLTVV.

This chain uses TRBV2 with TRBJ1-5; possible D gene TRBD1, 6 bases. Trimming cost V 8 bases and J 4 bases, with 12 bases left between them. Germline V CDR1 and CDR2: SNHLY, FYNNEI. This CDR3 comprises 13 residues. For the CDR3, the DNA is TGTGCCAGCCACTGGCAGGGGAATCAGCCCCAGCATTTT. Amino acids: CASHWQGNQPQHF. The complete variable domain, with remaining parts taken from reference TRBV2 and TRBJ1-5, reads EPEVTQTPSHQVTQMGQEVILRCVPISNHLYFYWYRQILGQKVEFLVSFYNNEISEKSEIFDDQFSVERPDGSNFTLKIRSTKLEDSAMYFCASHWQGNQPQHFGDGTRLSIL.

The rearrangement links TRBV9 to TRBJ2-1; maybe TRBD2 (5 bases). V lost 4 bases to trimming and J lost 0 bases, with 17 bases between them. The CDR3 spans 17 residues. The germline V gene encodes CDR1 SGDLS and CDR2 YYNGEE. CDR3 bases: TGTGCCAGCAGCCCTGCCGGACTTTGGAGCTCCTACAATGAGCAGTTCTTC. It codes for CASSPAGLWSSYNEQFF.

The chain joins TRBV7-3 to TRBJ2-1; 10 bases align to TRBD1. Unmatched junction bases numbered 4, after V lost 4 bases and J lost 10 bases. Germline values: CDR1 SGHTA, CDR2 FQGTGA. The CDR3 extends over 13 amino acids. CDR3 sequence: CASSYMGQGEQFF. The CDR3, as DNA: TGTGCCAGCAGCTATATGGGACAGGGGGAGCAGTTCTTC.

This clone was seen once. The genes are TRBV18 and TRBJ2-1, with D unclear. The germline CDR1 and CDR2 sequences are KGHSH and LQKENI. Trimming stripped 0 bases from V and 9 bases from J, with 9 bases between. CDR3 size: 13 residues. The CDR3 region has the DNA TGTGCCAGCTCACCACCATTACCGAGTGAGCAGTTCTTC. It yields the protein CASSPPLPSEQFF.

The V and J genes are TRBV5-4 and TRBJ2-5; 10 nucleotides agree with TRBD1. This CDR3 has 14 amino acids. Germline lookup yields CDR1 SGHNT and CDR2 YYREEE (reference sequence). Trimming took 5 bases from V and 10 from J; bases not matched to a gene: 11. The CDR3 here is CASSDRDRGESQYF. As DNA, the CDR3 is TGTGCCAGCAGTGACCGGGACAGGGGAGAAAGCCAGTACTTC.

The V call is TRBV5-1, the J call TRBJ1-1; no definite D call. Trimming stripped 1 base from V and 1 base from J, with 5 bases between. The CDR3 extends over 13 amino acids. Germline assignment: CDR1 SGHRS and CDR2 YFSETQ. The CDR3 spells CASSLKGNTEAFF. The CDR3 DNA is TGCGCCAGCAGCTTGAAGGGGAACACTGAAGCTTTCTTT.

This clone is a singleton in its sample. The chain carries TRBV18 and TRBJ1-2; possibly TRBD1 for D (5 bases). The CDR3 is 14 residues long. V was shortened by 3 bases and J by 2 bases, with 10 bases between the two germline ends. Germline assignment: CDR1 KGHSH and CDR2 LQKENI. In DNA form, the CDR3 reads TGTGCCAGCTCACCTGGGGAGGGGAACTATGGCTACACCTTC. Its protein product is CASSPGEGNYGYTF.

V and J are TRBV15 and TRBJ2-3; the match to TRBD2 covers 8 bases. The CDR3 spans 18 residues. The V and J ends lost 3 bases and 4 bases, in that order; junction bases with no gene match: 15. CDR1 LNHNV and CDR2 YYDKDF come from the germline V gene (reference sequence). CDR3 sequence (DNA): TGTGCCACCAGCAGTGCCCCGGGACTAGGAGGTCCCTCAGATACGCAGTATTTT. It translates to CATSSAPGLGGPSDTQYF.

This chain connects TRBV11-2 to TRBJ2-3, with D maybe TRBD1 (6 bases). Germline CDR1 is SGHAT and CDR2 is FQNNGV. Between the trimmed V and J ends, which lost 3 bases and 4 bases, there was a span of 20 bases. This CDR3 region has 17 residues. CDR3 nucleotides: TGTGCCAGCAGCTTCAGTCTTCAGAGACAGGCGGCAGATACGCAGTATTTT. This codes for CASSFSLQRQAADTQYF.

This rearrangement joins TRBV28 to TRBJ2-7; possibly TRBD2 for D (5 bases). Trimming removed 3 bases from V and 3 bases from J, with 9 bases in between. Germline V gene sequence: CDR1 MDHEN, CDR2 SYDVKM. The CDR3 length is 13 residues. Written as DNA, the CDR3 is TGTGCCAGCAGTTTTCGACGGGACTACGAGCAGTACGTC. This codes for CASSFRRDYEQYV.

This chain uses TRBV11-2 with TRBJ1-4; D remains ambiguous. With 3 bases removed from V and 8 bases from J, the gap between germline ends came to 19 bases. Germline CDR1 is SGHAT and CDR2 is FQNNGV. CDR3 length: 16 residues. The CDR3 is CASSFLSAFGREKLFF. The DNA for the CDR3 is TGTGCCAGCAGCTTTTTAAGTGCCTTCGGACGCGAAAAACTGTTTTTT.

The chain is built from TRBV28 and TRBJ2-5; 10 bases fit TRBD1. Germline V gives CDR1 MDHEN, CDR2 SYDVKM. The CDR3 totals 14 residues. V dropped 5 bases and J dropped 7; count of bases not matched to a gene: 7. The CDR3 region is CASSDRGRLRTQYF. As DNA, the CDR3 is TGTGCCAGCAGTGACAGGGGGCGCCTACGGACCCAGTACTTC. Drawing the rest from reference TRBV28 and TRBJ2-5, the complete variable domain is DVKVTQSSRYLVKRTGEKVFLECVQDMDHENMFWYRQDPGLGLRLIYFSYDVKMKEKGDIPEGYSVSREKKERFSLILESASTNQTSMYLCASSDRGRLRTQYFGPGTRLLVL.

The chain's CDR3 is CASSLQNSNQPQHF. CDR3 nucleotides: TGTGCCAGCTCACTACAGAATAGCAATCAGCCCCAGCATTTT. This chain joins TRBV18 and TRBJ1-5; D is unresolved. This CDR3 has 14 amino acids. CDR1 KGHSH and CDR2 LQKENI come from the germline V gene. Trimming removed 4 bases at V and 0 bases at J, with 7 bases between.

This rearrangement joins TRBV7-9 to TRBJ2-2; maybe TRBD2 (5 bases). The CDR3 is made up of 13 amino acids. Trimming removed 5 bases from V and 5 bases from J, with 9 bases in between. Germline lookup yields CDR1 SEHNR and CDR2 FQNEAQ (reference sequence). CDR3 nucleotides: TGTGCCAGCAGCCCGACTAAAACCGGGGAGCTGTTTTTT. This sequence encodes CASSPTKTGELFF.

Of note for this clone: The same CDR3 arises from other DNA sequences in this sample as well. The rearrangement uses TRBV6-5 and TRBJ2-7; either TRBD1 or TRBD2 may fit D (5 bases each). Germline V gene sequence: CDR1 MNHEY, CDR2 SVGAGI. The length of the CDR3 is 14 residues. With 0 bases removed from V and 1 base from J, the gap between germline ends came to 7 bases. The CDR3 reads CASSYSGGSYEQYF. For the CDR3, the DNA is TGTGCCAGCAGTTACTCTGGGGGTTCCTACGAGCAGTACTTC.

This CDR3 reads CASSKEGLVPRNQPQHF. CDR3 in DNA: TGTGCCAGCAGCAAAGAGGGACTGGTCCCTCGCAATCAGCCCCAGCATTTT. The V gene is TRBV21-1, the J gene TRBJ1-5. TRBV21-1 is labeled a pseudogene. The CDR3 consists of 17 residues.

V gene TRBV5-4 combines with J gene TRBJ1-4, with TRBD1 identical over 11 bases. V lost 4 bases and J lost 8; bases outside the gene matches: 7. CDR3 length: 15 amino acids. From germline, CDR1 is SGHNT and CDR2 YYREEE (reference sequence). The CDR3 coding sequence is TGTGCCAGCAGCCCCCGGACAGGGGGCGAGGAAAAACTGTTTTTT. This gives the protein CASSPRTGGEEKLFF.

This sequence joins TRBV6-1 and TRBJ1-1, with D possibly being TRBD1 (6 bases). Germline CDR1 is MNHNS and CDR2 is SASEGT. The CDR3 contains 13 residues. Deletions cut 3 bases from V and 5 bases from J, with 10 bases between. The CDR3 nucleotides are TGTGCCAGCAGTGACAGGGGAGGTACTGAAGCTTTCTTT. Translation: CASSDRGGTEAFF.

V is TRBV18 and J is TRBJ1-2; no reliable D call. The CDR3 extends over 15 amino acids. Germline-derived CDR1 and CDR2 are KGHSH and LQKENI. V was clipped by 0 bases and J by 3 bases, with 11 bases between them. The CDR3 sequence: CASSPPVNRDYGYTF. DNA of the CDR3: TGTGCCAGCTCACCACCGGTGAACAGAGACTATGGCTACACCTTC. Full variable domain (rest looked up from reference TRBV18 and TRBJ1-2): NAGVMQNPRHLVRRRGQEARLRCSPMKGHSHVYWYRQLPEEGLKFMVYLQKENIIDESGMPKERFSAEFPKEGPSILRIQQVVRGDSAAYFCASSPPVNRDYGYTFGSGTRLTVV.

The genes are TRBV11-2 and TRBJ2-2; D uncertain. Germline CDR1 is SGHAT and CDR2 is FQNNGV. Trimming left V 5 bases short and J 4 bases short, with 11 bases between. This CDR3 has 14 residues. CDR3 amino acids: CASSLWVRTGELFF. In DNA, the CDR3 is TGTGCCAGCAGCCTGTGGGTCCGCACCGGGGAGCTGTTTTTT.

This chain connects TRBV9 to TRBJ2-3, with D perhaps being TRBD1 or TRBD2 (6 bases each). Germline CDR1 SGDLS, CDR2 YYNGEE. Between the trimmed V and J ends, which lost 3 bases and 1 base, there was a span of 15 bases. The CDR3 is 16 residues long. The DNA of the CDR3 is TGTGCCAGCAGCGAAACACAGGGAGGAGGCACAGATACGCAGTATTTT. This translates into CASSETQGGGTDTQYF.

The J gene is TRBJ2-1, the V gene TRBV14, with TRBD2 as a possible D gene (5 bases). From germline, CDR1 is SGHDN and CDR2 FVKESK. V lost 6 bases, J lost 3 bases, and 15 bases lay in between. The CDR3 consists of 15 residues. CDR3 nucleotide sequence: TGTGCCAGCAGTCCAACCCGGGGATACTACAATGAGCAGTTCTTC. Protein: CASSPTRGYYNEQFF.

CDR3 region: CASSGEGQGKKETQYF. The CDR3 nucleotides read TGTGCCAGCAGCGGGGAAGGACAGGGGAAGAAAGAGACCCAGTACTTC. The chain joins TRBV9 to TRBJ2-5; TRBD1 agrees at 9 bases. Per the germline V gene, CDR1 is SGDLS and CDR2 is YYNGEE. Germline trimming cut 3 bases from V and 3 bases from J; bases unmatched to any gene: 9. This CDR3 contains 16 residues.

The CDR3 sequence: CASHGAYQNTEAFF. The CDR3 DNA reads TGTGCCAGCCACGGGGCGTACCAGAACACTGAAGCTTTCTTT. The chain is built from TRBV6-6 and TRBJ1-1, with a tentative D call TRBD1 (5 bases). V was clipped by 8 bases and J by 1 base, with 14 bases between them. The CDR3 totals 14 residues. The germline gives CDR1 MNHNY, CDR2 SVGAGI (reference sequence).

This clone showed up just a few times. The CDR3 nucleotides read TGTGCCAGCAGCTCTACGGGGACAGGGTTACAAGAGACCCAGTACTTC. It codes for CASSSTGTGLQETQYF. This chain connects TRBV11-2 to TRBJ2-5, with 9 bases aligning to TRBD1. The CDR3 runs to 16 residues. The V segment lost 4 bases and the J segment 2 bases; nucleotides outside the gene matches: 8. Germline V lookup: CDR1 SGHAT, CDR2 FQNNGV.

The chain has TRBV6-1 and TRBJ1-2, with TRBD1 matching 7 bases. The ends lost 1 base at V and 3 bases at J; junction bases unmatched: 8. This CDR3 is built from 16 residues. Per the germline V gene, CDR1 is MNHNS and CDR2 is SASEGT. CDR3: CASSEVTRGRDYGYTF. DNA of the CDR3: TGTGCCAGCAGTGAAGTTACGAGGGGGCGCGACTATGGCTACACCTTC.

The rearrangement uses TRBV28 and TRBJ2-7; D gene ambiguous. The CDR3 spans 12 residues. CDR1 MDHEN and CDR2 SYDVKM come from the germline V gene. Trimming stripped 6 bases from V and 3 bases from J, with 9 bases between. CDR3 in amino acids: CASSKNNYEQYF. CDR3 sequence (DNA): TGTGCCAGCAGCAAAAACAACTACGAGCAGTACTTC.

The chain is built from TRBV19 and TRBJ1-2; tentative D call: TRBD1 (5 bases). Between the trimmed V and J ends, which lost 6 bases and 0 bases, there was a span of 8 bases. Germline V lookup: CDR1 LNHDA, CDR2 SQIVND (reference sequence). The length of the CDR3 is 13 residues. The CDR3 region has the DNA TGTGCCAGTAGGACACAGGCTAACTATGGCTACACCTTC. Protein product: CASRTQANYGYTF.